Below are 10 T cell receptor beta chains sequenced from a single sample in a study of post-analysis software for immune sequencing data. General study results and limits: The study found TRBV5-6, TRBV5-1 and TRBV20-1 among five TRBV segments more frequent in patients than controls.

cDNA libraries of TCR beta carried unique molecular identifiers. Using its own MiXCR run on the PCR reads, TCRdb lists one record per CDR3 protein. The sample yields 350,000 to 450,000 distinct CDR3 sequences, around 37% seen once. No cognate antigen is known for these TCRs. Input material: blood. All receptors come from a girl aged 10-17 years with multiple sclerosis.

The chain couples TRBV4-3 to TRBJ2-3, with unresolved D. With 0 bases removed from V and 2 bases from J, the gap between germline ends came to 6 bases. The CDR3 loop spans 14 amino acids. Germline CDR1 LGHNA, CDR2 YSLEER. The CDR3 is CASSQEVYTDTQYF. The CDR3 DNA follows: TGCGCCAGCAGCCAAGAAGTATACACAGATACGCAGTATTTT.

This clonotype was seen a handful of times. The chain has TRBV7-9 and TRBJ2-3; 7 positions agree with TRBD1. The junction had 6 bases not matched to a gene; V was cut back by 6 bases and J by 0 bases. Germline CDR1 is SEHNR and CDR2 is FQNEAQ (reference sequence). This CDR3 comprises 15 residues. CDR3 protein: CASRGTAGSTDTQYF. The CDR3, as DNA: TGTGCCAGCAGGGGGACAGCCGGTAGCACAGATACGCAGTATTTT. Filled out from reference TRBV7-9 and TRBJ2-3, the complete variable domain reads DTGVSQNPRHKITKRGQNVTFRCDPISEHNRLYWYRQTLGQGPEFLTYFQNEAQLEKSRLLSDRFSAERPKGSFSTLEIQRTEQGDSAMYLCASRGTAGSTDTQYFGPGTRLTVL.

About this clonotype itself: One end of the junction fails to match germline, which may point to a read error. The CDR3 sequence: CASSPRTRSAQGTQYF. The CDR3 bases are TGTGCCAGCAGTCCTCGGACTAGATCAGCCCAAGGGACCCAGTACTTC. V and J are TRBV12-3 or TRBV12-4 and TRBJ2-7, with 7 bases that match TRBD2. The DNA end is more similar to TRBJ2-5, so the J call may be wrong. CDR3 size: 16 residues.

The DNA of the CDR3 is TGTGCCAGCAGCCCCCAGTCGAACACCGGGGAGCTGTTTTTT. Translation gives CASSPQSNTGELFF. The rearrangement links TRBV4-2 to TRBJ2-2; the D is unclear. V lost 4 bases and J lost 0, with 6 bases in between. CDR1 is LGHNA, CDR2 YNFKEQ, per germline. CDR3 length: 14 amino acids.

This clonotype was found a few times. V usage is TRBV28 and J usage is TRBJ2-7; D is possibly TRBD1 (6 bases). Germline assignment: CDR1 MDHEN and CDR2 SYDVKM. The V and J ends lost 0 bases and 0 bases respectively, with 9 bases between them. This CDR3 has 15 amino acids. In DNA form, the CDR3 reads TGTGCCAGCAGTTTATGGGGGGCAAGCTCCTACGAGCAGTACTTC. This codes for CASSLWGASSYEQYF. Full variable domain (outside the CDR3, taken from reference TRBV28 and TRBJ2-7): DVKVTQSSRYLVKRTGEKVFLECVQDMDHENMFWYRQDPGLGLRLIYFSYDVKMKEKGDIPEGYSVSREKKERFSLILESASTNQTSMYLCASSLWGASSYEQYFGPGTRLTVT.

The chain is built from TRBV15 and TRBJ2-1; the D gene is possibly TRBD1 (5 bases). The V end was cut by 2 bases, the J end by 7 bases, with 12 bases between. Germline V CDR1 and CDR2: LNHNV, YYDKDF (reference sequence). CDR3 size: 14 residues. The DNA for the CDR3 is TGTGCCACCAGCAGAAATCTAGGGGCGAATGAGCAGTTCTTC. The encoded protein is CATSRNLGANEQFF.

This chain joins TRBV28 and TRBJ2-7, with D possibly called TRBD1 or TRBD2 (5 bases each). Trimming left V 2 bases short and J 3 bases short, with 14 bases between. The CDR3 sequence is 15 residues long. CDR1 is MDHEN and CDR2 is SYDVKM in the germline V gene. The CDR3 is CASSLNRPGDYEQYF. CDR3 DNA: TGTGCCAGCAGTTTAAACAGGCCCGGGGACTACGAGCAGTACTTC.

This clonotype was seen a handful of times. The rearrangement links TRBV4-2 to TRBJ2-7, with 8 bases lining up with TRBD1. This CDR3 is 15 amino acids long. V shed 2 bases, J shed 5 bases, and the junction held 8 bases outside the gene matches. Looked up from germline, CDR1 is LGHNA and CDR2 is YNFKEQ. This chain's CDR3 is CASSQLDRAGNEQYF. The CDR3 region has the DNA TGTGCCAGCAGCCAACTGGACAGGGCGGGCAACGAGCAGTACTTC.

The V gene is TRBV9, the J gene TRBJ2-3; D may be TRBD1 or TRBD2 (6 bases each). Deletions cut 0 bases from V and 0 bases from J, with 11 bases between. Germline-derived CDR1 and CDR2 are SGDLS and YYNGEE. The CDR3 covers 16 residues. For the CDR3, the DNA is TGTGCCAGCAGCGTAGGTGGGGGGCCTAGCACAGATACGCAGTATTTT. As protein: CASSVGGGPSTDTQYF.

The V and J genes are TRBV5-6 and TRBJ2-5; 13 nucleotides match TRBD2. This CDR3 region has 16 residues. The V segment lost 3 bases and the J segment 4 bases; nucleotides outside the gene matches: 6. Germline V lookup: CDR1 SGHDT, CDR2 YYEEEE. Written as DNA, the CDR3 is TGTGCCAGCAGCTCGGCGACTAGCGGGGGGAGAGAGACCCAGTACTTC. This sequence encodes CASSSATSGGRETQYF.